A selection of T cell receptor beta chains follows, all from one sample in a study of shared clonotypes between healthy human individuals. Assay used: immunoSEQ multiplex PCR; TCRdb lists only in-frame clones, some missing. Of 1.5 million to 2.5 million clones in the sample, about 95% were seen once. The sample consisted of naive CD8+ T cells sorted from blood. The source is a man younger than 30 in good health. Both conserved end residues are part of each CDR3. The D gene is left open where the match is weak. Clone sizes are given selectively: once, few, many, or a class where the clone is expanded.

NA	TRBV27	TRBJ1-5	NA	CASSLWSGVGQPQHF	TGTGCCAGCAGTTTATGGAGTGGGGTAGGTCAGCCCCAGCATTTT
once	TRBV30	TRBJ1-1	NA	CLTYGGMNTEAFF	TGTCTGACCTACGGGGGGATGAACACTGAAGCTTTCTTT
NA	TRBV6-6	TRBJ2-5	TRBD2	CASRQGLAGEETQYF	TGTGCCAGCAGACAGGGACTAGCGGGAGAAGAGACCCAGTACTTC
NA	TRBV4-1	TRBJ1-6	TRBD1	CASSQGQGTYNSPLHF	TGCGCCAGCAGCCAAGGACAGGGGACCTATAATTCACCCCTCCACTTT
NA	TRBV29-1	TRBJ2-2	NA	CSVVQENTGELFF	TGCAGCGTTGTACAGGAGAACACCGGGGAGCTGTTTTTT
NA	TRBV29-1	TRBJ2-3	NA	CSVRNPTDTQYF	TGCAGCGTCAGGAACCCCACAGATACGCAGTATTTT
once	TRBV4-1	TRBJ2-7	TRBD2	CASSQAGTSGFTAYEQYF	TGCGCCAGCAGCCAAGCCGGGACTAGCGGGTTCACCGCCTACGAGCAGTACTTC
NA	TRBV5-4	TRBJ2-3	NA	CASSLGDANTQYF	TGTGCCAGCAGCTTGGGGGACGCCAATACGCAGTATTTT
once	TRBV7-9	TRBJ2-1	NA	CASSLVASSNEQFF	TGTGCCAGCAGCTTAGTTGCTAGCTCGAATGAGCAGTTCTTC
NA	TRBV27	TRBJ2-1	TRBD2	CASSLAGGYNEQFF	TGTGCCAGCAGTTTAGCGGGGGGTTACAATGAGCAGTTCTTC
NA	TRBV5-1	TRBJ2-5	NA	CASSYPMDSLQETQYF	TGCGCCAGCAGCTACCCCATGGACAGCCTCCAAGAGACCCAGTACTTC
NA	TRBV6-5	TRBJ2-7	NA	CASSSQIFGYEQYF	TGTGCCAGCAGTTCTCAAATTTTCGGCTACGAGCAGTACTTC
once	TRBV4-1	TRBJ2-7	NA	CASSQSRDSEQYF	TGCGCCAGCAGCCAATCCAGGGATTCCGAGCAGTACTTC
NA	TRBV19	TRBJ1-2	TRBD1	CASSTTGNYGYTF	TGTGCCAGTAGTACGACAGGGAACTATGGCTACACCTTC
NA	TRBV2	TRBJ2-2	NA	CASKERNTGELFF	TGTGCCAGCAAGGAGCGGAACACCGGGGAGCTGTTTTTT
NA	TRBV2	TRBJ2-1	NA	CASSWSYNEQFF	TGTGCCAGCAGCTGGAGTTACAATGAGCAGTTCTTC
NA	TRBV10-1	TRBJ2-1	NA	CASSSGSYNEQFF	TGCGCCAGCAGTAGCGGATCCTACAATGAGCAGTTCTTC
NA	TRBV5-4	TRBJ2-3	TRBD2	CASSLGGLATDTQYF	TGTGCCAGCAGCTTGGGGGGACTAGCGACAGATACGCAGTATTTT
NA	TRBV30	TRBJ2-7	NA	CAWSVGASPSYEQYF	TGTGCCTGGAGTGTAGGGGCTAGCCCTTCCTACGAGCAGTACTTC
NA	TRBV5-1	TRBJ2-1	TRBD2	CASSLMGILAGGAYNEQFF	TGCGCCAGCAGCTTGATGGGGATTTTGGCGGGGGGTGCCTACAATGAGCAGTTCTTC
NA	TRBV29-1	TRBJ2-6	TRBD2	CSVWSVGGDLSGANVLTF	TGCAGCGTTTGGTCGGTGGGAGGGGACCTCTCTGGGGCCAACGTCCTGACTTTC
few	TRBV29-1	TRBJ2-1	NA	CSVEGQGSYNEQFF	TGCAGCGTTGAAGGGCAGGGGTCCTACAATGAGCAGTTCTTC
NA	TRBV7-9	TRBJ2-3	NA	CASSLDPFTDTQYF	TGTGCCAGCAGCTTAGACCCTTTTACAGATACGCAGTATTTT
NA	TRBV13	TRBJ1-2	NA	CASSTGVNYGYTF	TGTGCCAGCTCGACAGGAGTTAACTATGGCTACACCTTC
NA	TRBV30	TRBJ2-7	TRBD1	CACRQGASYEQYF	TGTGCCTGCCGACAGGGGGCTTCCTACGAGCAGTACTTC
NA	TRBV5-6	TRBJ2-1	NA	CASSLWGAGYNEQFF	TGTGCCAGCAGCTTGTGGGGGGCGGGTTACAATGAGCAGTTCTTC
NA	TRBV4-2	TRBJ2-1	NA	CASSQGPRLDSYNEQFF	TGTGCCAGCAGCCAAGGCCCGCGACTCGACTCCTACAATGAGCAGTTCTTC
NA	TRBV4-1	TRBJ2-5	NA	CASSQERYQETQYF	TGCGCCAGCAGCCAAGAACGGTACCAAGAGACCCAGTACTTC
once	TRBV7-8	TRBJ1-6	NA	CASSLVSGNSPLHF	TGTGCCAGCAGCTTAGTTTCAGGGAATTCACCCCTCCACTTT
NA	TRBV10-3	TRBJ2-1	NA	CAISGGSSYNEQFF	TGTGCCATCAGCGGGGGTAGCTCCTACAATGAGCAGTTCTTC
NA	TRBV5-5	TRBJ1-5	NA	CASSPGDQPQHF	TGTGCCAGCAGCCCCGGCGATCAGCCCCAGCATTTT
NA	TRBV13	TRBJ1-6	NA	CASSLSGSPLHF	TGTGCCAGCAGCTTGAGTGGCTCACCCCTCCACTTT
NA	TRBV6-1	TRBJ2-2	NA	CAIRLNTGELFF	TGTGCCATTCGACTAAACACCGGGGAGCTGTTTTTT
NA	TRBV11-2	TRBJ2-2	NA	CASSLVPSGGITGELFF	TGTGCCAGCAGCTTAGTGCCCAGCGGAGGGATCACCGGGGAGCTGTTTTTT
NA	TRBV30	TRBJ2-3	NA	CAWSLALSTDTQYF	TGTGCCTGGTCCCTAGCGCTGAGCACAGATACGCAGTATTTT
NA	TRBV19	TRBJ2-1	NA	CASSITGSDYNEQFF	TGTGCCAGTAGTATCACAGGGTCGGATTACAATGAGCAGTTCTTC
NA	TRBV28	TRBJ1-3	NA	CASSAIDISGNTIYF	TGTGCCAGCAGTGCGATTGATATCTCTGGAAACACCATATATTTT
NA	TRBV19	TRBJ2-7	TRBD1	CASSASTGGGYEQYF	TGTGCCAGTAGTGCCTCCACAGGGGGTGGCTACGAGCAGTACTTC
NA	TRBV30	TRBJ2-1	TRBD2	CAWSVGLAGPIDEQFF	TGTGCCTGGAGTGTAGGACTAGCGGGTCCTATCGATGAGCAGTTCTTC
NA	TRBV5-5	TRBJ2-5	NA	CASSPIRDYSETQYF	TGTGCCAGCAGCCCGATCAGGGATTATTCAGAGACCCAGTACTTC
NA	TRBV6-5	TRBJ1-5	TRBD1	CASSTRTGSNQPQHF	TGTGCCAGCAGTACCAGGACAGGGAGCAATCAGCCCCAGCATTTT